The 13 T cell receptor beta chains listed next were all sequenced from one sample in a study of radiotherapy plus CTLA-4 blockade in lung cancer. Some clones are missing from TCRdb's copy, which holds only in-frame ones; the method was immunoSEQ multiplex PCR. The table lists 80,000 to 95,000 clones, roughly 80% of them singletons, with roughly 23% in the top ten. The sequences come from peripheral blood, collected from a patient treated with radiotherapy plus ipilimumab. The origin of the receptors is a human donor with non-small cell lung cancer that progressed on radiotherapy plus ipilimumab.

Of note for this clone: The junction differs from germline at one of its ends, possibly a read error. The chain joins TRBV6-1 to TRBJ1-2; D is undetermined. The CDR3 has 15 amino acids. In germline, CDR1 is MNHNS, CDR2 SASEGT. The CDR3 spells CASSEYAGGLYDYTF. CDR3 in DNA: TGTGCCAGCAGTGAATATGCGGGAGGCCTCTATGACTACACCTTC.

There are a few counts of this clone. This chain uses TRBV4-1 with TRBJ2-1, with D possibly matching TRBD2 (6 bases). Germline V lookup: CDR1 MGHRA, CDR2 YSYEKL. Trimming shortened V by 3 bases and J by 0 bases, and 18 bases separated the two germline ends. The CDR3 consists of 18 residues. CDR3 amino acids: CASSQADMIGSSYNEQFF. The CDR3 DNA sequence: TGCGCCAGCAGCCAGGCCGATATGATCGGGAGCTCCTACAATGAGCAGTTCTTC.

The CDR3 DNA is TGCGCCAGCAGCTGGGACAGGGCCTATGGCTACACCTTC. It is translated as CASSWDRAYGYTF. This chain uses TRBV5-1 with TRBJ1-2, with 9 positions matching TRBD1. This CDR3 contains 13 residues. Trimming removed 3 bases from V and 4 bases from J; junction bases left unmatched: 1. CDR1 and CDR2 from the germline V gene are SGHRS and YFSETQ.

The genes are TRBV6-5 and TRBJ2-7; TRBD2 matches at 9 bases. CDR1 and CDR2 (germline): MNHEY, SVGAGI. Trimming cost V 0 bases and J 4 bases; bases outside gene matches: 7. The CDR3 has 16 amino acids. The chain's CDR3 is CASSYSLAREGYEQYF. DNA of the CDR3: TGTGCCAGCAGTTACTCGCTAGCGCGGGAGGGTTACGAGCAGTACTTC.

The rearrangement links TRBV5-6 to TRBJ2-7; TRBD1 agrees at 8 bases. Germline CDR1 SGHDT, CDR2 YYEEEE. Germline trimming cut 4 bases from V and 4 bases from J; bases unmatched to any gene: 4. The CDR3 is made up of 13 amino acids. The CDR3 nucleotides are TGTGCCAGCAGCCGGGGACAGGCATACGAGCAGTACGTC. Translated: CASSRGQAYEQYV.

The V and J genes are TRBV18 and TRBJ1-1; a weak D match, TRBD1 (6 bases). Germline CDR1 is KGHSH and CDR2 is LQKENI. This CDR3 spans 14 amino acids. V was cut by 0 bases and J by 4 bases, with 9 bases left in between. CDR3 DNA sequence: TGTGCCAGCTCACCACCGAGGGGGATCACTGAAGCTTTCTTT. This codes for CASSPPRGITEAFF.

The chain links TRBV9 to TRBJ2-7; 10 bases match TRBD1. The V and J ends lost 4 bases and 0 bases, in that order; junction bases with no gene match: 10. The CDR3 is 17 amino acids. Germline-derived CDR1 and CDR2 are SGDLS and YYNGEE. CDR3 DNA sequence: TGTGCCAGCAGCCTCCGGGACAGGGGCATTCTCTCCTACGAGCAGTACGTC. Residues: CASSLRDRGILSYEQYV.

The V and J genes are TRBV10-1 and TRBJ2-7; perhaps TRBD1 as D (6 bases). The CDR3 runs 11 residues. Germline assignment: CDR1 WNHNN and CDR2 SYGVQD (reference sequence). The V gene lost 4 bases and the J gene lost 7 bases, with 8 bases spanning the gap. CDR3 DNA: TGCGCCAGCAGTGCAACAGGGGAGCAGTACTTC. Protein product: CASSATGEQYF.

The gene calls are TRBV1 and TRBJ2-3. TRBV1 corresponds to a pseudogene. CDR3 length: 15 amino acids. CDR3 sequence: CTRPGTTLGADTQYF. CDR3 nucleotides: TGCACCAGACCCGGGACCACCCTTGGCGCAGATACGCAGTATTTT.

The CDR3: CASSDTNQETQYF. In DNA, the CDR3 is TGTGCCAGCAGTGACACAAACCAAGAGACCCAGTACTTC. The chain carries TRBV6-6 and TRBJ2-5; no clear D gene. Germline V gives CDR1 MNHNY, CDR2 SVGAGI (reference sequence). The CDR3 length is 13 residues. Trimming removed 5 bases from V and 0 bases from J, with 7 bases in between.

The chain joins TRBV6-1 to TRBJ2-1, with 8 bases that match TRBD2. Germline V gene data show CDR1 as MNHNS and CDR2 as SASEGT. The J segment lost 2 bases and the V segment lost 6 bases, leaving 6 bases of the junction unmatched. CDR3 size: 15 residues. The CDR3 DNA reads TGTGCCAGCAGGCCCCCGGGAGGGGCCTACAATGAGCAGTTCTTC. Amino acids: CASRPPGGAYNEQFF.

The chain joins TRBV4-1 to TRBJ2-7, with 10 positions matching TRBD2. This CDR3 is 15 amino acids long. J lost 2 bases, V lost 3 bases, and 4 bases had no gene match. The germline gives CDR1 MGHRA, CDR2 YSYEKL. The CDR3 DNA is TGCGCCAGCAGCCAGGGCCTAGCGGGAGCCTACGAGCAGTACTTC. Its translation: CASSQGLAGAYEQYF.

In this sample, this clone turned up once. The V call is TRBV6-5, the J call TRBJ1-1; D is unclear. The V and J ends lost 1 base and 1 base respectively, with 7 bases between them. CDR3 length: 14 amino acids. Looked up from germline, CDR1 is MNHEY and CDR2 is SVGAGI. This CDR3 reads CASSYWQKNTEAFF. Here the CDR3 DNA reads TGTGCCAGCAGTTACTGGCAGAAGAACACTGAAGCTTTCTTT.